The entry below describes one T cell receptor (beta chain). Antigen unknown. The sample is drawn from a study of neoadjuvant anti-PD-1 for oral cavity cancer. Findings and limits, study-wide: PBMC Gini-index clonality exceeded responders' in non-responders post-nivolumab.

Patients were newly diagnosed with stage II-IVA oral cavity squamous cell carcinoma without prior systemic or radiation treatment. PBMCs were not maintained or expanded in culture before analysis. The CDR3 is 13 amino acids. Germline CDR1 is MNHNS and CDR2 is SASEGT. Trimming took 8 bases from V and 8 from J; bases not matched to a gene: 6. Blood libraries mostly used around 0.45 ug genomic DNA, six replicates each. The table came from immunoSEQ multiplex PCR; TCRdb's copy has only in-frame clones and leaves some out. The sample shows over 80,000 clones, more than 80% of them seen only once. This chain connects TRBV6-1 to TRBJ1-2; the match to TRBD1 covers 12 bases. Sequenced material: PBMCs, taken before nivolumab (anti-PD-1) treatment. The clonotype comes from a person aged 35 to 85 with oral cavity squamous cell carcinoma. This chain's CDR3 is CASQWDRGPGYTF. CDR3 coding DNA: TGTGCCAGCCAGTGGGACAGGGGGCCCGGCTACACCTTC.